This T cell receptor (beta chain) originates from a study of T cell responses to AZD1222 COVID-19 vaccine. This clone was counted once. No antigen is known for it. Study findings and constraints: Donors skewed white British and female; clonal diversity was possibly underestimated.

Per germline, CDR1 LNHDA and CDR2 SQIVND (reference sequence). The CDR3 sequence is 14 residues long. V lost 2 bases and J lost 9, with 14 bases in between. Assay: immunoSEQ multiplex PCR; the TCRdb copy retains only in-frame clones and omits some. The sample contains tens of thousands of clones, around nine tenths of which appear only once. This clonotype originated in an adult who received the MenACWY meningococcal vaccine as a control. The chain employs TRBV19 and TRBJ1-5; perhaps TRBD1 as D (5 bases). The sample was peripheral blood, taken 28 days after the second dose of the MenACWY control vaccine. The CDR3 DNA is TGTGCCAGTAGTATAAGGAAGGGCGGGACGCCCCAGCATTTT. This sequence encodes CASSIRKGGTPQHF.